This T cell receptor beta chain was sequenced during a study of identical twins. Each CDR3 protein is one row after TCRdb ran MiXCR on the 5' RACE reads. The sample has approximately 620,000 distinct CDR3 sequences, around 8.6% seen once. This clonotype was detected a few times. Trimming took 6 bases from V and 7 from J, leaving 17 bases between them. The CDR3 contains 13 residues. Germline V gives CDR1 SGHRS, CDR2 YFSETQ. The sample also formed part of further work on yellow fever vaccine responses in identical twins. That work adds: The T cell response to vaccination in identical twins was reportedly partly convergent and partly personalized.

The source material was PBMCs. The sequence was obtained from a woman younger than 35 in good health. The rearrangement uses TRBV5-1 and TRBJ2-7; D not certain. The chain's CDR3 is CASTPDASGEQYF. CDR3 in DNA: TGCGCCAGCACCCCGGACGCCTCGGGTGAGCAGTACTTC. Full variable domain (rest looked up from reference TRBV5-1 and TRBJ2-7): KAGVTQTPRYLIKTRGQQVTLSCSPISGHRSVSWYQQTPGQGLQFLFEYFSETQRNKGNFPGRFSGRQFSNSRSEMNVSTLELGDSALYLCASTPDASGEQYFGPGTRLTVT.